This T cell receptor (beta chain) is from a study of blood T cell repertoires in COVID-19. Overall study: The study drew acute and convalescent COVID-19 samples from the United States, Italy and Spain. PBMCs, B-cell-depleted T cells, or T cells were the source of the cDNA or gDNA that made up the material.

Sequenced by immunoSEQ multiplex PCR; TCRdb stores in-frame clones only, minus some. Of a few hundred thousand clones in the sample, approximately 91% were seen once. The study drew participants aged roughly 18 to 95 years from fewer than 30 US areas. Clinical history as reported by participants underpinned cohort assignment. Germline V gene sequence: CDR1 LNHDA, CDR2 SQIVND (reference sequence). The CDR3 sequence is 14 residues long. Trimming at V came to 9 bases and at J to 4 bases, leaving 10 bases not matched to a gene. The receptor comes from a woman in her thirties who had recovered from COVID-19. The V call is TRBV19, the J call TRBJ1-1; TRBD1 matches at 8 bases. The specimen sequenced was PBMCs or T cells enriched from blood (not recorded which). CDR3 sequence (DNA): TGTGCCAGCAGACAGGGGAGGTTTGGCACTGAAGCTTTCTTT. It translates to CASRQGRFGTEAFF.